Following are 25 T cell receptor beta chains from one sample sequenced in a study of T cells in Graves' hyperthyroidism and ophthalmopathy. Amplified TCR beta CDR3 regions derived from RNA transcripts. The HTBI primer set drove a first-round RT-PCR of the TCR CDR3. In TCRdb, the multiplex PCR reads were re-called with MiXCR into one record per CDR3 protein. The repertoire holds about 290,000 distinct CDR3 sequences, with about 17% as singletons. Sequenced: blood. The origin of the receptors is a woman aged 60-70 years with Graves' ophthalmopathy.

The V and J genes are TRBV20-1 and TRBJ2-1; no clear D gene. Trimming removed 3 bases from V and 10 bases from J, with 19 bases in between. CDR3 length: 14 residues. The V gene's germline CDR1 is DFQATT and CDR2 SNEGSKA (reference sequence). As DNA, the CDR3 is TGCAGTGCTAGGTCCCGACGGCAGATTCGGGAGCAGTTCTTC. It encodes CSARSRRQIREQFF.

This clonotype has a handful of counts. J is TRBJ2-1 and V is TRBV6-1; no clear D gene. Trimming stripped 4 bases from V and 1 base from J, with 8 bases between. Germline values: CDR1 MNHNS, CDR2 SASEGT. The CDR3 sequence is 14 residues long. CDR3 sequence (DNA): TGTGCCAGCAGTGCCGGGTCATCCTACAATGAGCAGTTCTTC. Amino acids: CASSAGSSYNEQFF.

The chain employs TRBV6-2 or TRBV6-3 and TRBJ2-7; possibly TRBD1 for D (6 bases). The germline V and J ends were trimmed by 0 bases and 6 bases, with 15 bases remaining between them. CDR3 length equals 15 residues. CDR1 and CDR2 from the germline V gene are MNHEY and SVGEGT. CDR3 in DNA: TGTGCCAGCAGTTACTCGCTAGGGGGTAGGGGCGAGCAGTACTTC. As protein: CASSYSLGGRGEQYF.

This clonotype was observed many times. This chain joins TRBV20-1 and TRBJ2-4; D might be TRBD2 (6 bases). This CDR3 is built from 14 residues. With 5 bases removed from V and 3 bases from J, the gap between germline ends came to 14 bases. The V gene's germline CDR1 is DFQATT and CDR2 SNEGSKA (reference sequence). In DNA form, the CDR3 reads TGCAGTGCTGCGGGGCTTGCGTTCAAAAACATTCAGTACTTC. As protein: CSAAGLAFKNIQYF.

This clonotype was observed many times. The chain uses TRBV7-8 and TRBJ2-5; no reliable D call. The germline gives CDR1 SGHVS, CDR2 FQNEAQ. Between the trimmed V and J ends, which lost 3 bases and 5 bases, there was a span of 10 bases. CDR3 length: 13 amino acids. The CDR3: CASSLALPETQYF. The CDR3 DNA reads TGTGCCAGCAGCTTGGCCTTACCCGAGACCCAGTACTTC. The full variable domain, rest sourced from reference TRBV7-8 and TRBJ2-5, is GAGVSQSPRYKVAKRGQDVALRCDPISGHVSLFWYQQALGQGPEFLTYFQNEAQLDKSGLPSDRFFAERPEGSVSTLKIQRTQQEDSAVYLCASSLALPETQYFGPGTRLLVL.

The chain employs TRBV6-2 or TRBV6-3 and TRBJ2-1, with TRBD1 matching over 10 bases. V was clipped by 6 bases and J by 5 bases; unmatched bases: 7. The germline V gene has CDR1 MNHEY and CDR2 SVGEGT. The CDR3 has 15 amino acids. Here the CDR3 DNA reads TGTGCCAGCAGCCCCTTAGGACAGGGGGACAATGAGCAGTTCTTC. It is translated as CASSPLGQGDNEQFF.

Many counts were recorded for this clonotype. This chain connects TRBV28 to TRBJ1-1, with TRBD1 matching over 11 bases. V shed 7 bases, J shed 7 bases, and the junction held 5 bases outside the gene matches. CDR1 is MDHEN and CDR2 is SYDVKM in the germline V gene. This CDR3 spans 13 amino acids. CDR3 residues: CASTQGQGGEAFF. The CDR3 region has the DNA TGTGCCAGCACTCAGGGACAGGGGGGTGAAGCTTTCTTT.

This clonotype occurred many times. The chain uses TRBV11-2 and TRBJ1-3, with 7 bases aligning to TRBD1. The trim removed 5 bases at V and 0 bases at J, leaving 7 bases unmatched. CDR1 and CDR2 from the germline V gene are SGHAT and FQNNGV. This CDR3 has 16 amino acids. As DNA, the CDR3 is TGTGCCAGCAGCCTCTTGAGGGGGCGCTCTGGAAACACCATATATTTT. This sequence encodes CASSLLRGRSGNTIYF.

The chain is built from TRBV7-6 and TRBJ2-2; tentatively, D is TRBD1 or TRBD2 (5 bases each). The ends were cut back, 6 bases at V and 6 bases at J, with 14 bases in the middle. This CDR3 contains 14 residues. Germline values: CDR1 SGHVS, CDR2 FNYEAQ. The CDR3 nucleotides read TGTGCCAGCAGTCTTGAGGGGCAGCCCGGGGAGCTGTTTTTT. Amino acids: CASSLEGQPGELFF.

This clonotype occurred many times. J is TRBJ2-7 and V is TRBV2; 8 nucleotides line up with TRBD1. CDR1 is SNHLY and CDR2 is FYNNEI in the germline V gene. V trimming: 6 bases; J trimming: 3 bases; junction bases outside the gene matches: 4. The CDR3 totals 13 residues. The CDR3 protein is CASSWTGFYEQYF. CDR3 bases: TGTGCCAGCAGCTGGACAGGGTTCTACGAGCAGTACTTC. The full variable domain, its missing parts supplied by reference TRBV2 and TRBJ2-7, is EPEVTQTPSHQVTQMGQEVILRCVPISNHLYFYWYRQILGQKVEFLVSFYNNEISEKSEIFDDQFSVERPDGSNFTLKIRSTKLEDSAMYFCASSWTGFYEQYFGPGTRLTVT.

This clonotype was seen many times. The chain has TRBV13 and TRBJ2-3; 9 bases are a match to TRBD1. There are 15 residues in the CDR3. With 6 bases clipped from V and 5 bases from J, the junction kept 9 bases outside the gene matches. Germline V gene lookup returns CDR1 PRHDT and CDR2 FYEKMQ (reference sequence). CDR3 bases: TGTGCCAGCAGTCCCGGGACAGGGTGGGGAGATACGCAGTATTTT. Translation gives CASSPGTGWGDTQYF.

The chain links TRBV11-2 to TRBJ2-7; possibly TRBD1 for D (6 bases). V was pared by 4 bases and J by 5 bases, with 12 bases between. The CDR3 totals 13 residues. Germline values: CDR1 SGHAT, CDR2 FQNNGV. In nucleotides, the CDR3 is TGTGCCAGCAGCTACCTGCAGGGGAACGAGCAGTACTTC. It is translated as CASSYLQGNEQYF.

The chain employs TRBV11-2 and TRBJ2-5, with no clear D. Trimming shortened V by 4 bases and J by 7 bases, and 19 bases separated the two germline ends. CDR1 is SGHAT, CDR2 FQNNGV, per germline. The CDR3 extends over 15 amino acids. The CDR3 region has the DNA TGTGCCAGCAGCTCTCCAGAGAGACGCAAGGCGACCCAGTACTTC. The encoded protein is CASSSPERRKATQYF.

The chain employs TRBV7-9 and TRBJ1-1; unclear D gene. The CDR3 runs to 13 residues. CDR1 is SEHNR, CDR2 FQNEAQ, per germline (reference sequence). The V end was cut by 5 bases, the J end by 6 bases, with 13 bases between. As DNA, the CDR3 is TGTGCCAGCAGCCCCCTTAGAAGGGCTGAAGCTTTCTTT. The encoded protein is CASSPLRRAEAFF.

This clonotype has at least ten counts. The DNA for the CDR3 is TGTGCCAGCAGCGGGAGGGCAGTAGTTATCACAGATACGCAGTATTTT. As protein: CASSGRAVVITDTQYF. The J gene is TRBJ2-3, the V gene TRBV7-9, with TRBD2 matching 7 bases. CDR3 size: 16 residues. V dropped 5 bases and J dropped 2; count of bases not matched to a gene: 10. Germline CDR1 reads SEHNR; CDR2 reads FQNEAQ (reference sequence).

There are a few counts of this clonotype. The chain recombines TRBV4-3 with TRBJ1-2; unclear D gene. V lost 0 bases, J lost 3 bases, and 8 bases lay in between. The V gene's germline CDR1 is LGHNA and CDR2 YSLEER. The CDR3 is 14 amino acids. Here the CDR3 reads CASSQDGPDYGYTF. CDR3 DNA: TGCGCCAGCAGCCAAGATGGTCCGGACTATGGCTACACCTTC.

The rearrangement joins TRBV3-1 to TRBJ2-2; perhaps TRBD1 as D (5 bases). In germline, CDR1 is LGHDT, CDR2 YNNKEL (reference sequence). V shed 5 bases and J shed 3 bases, with 13 bases lying between them. The length of the CDR3 is 15 residues. The CDR3 sequence is CASSVNQGDTGELFF. The CDR3 DNA is TGTGCCAGCAGCGTAAATCAGGGTGACACCGGGGAGCTGTTTTTT.

The V gene is TRBV5-4, the J gene TRBJ1-6, with TRBD1 as a possible D gene (6 bases). With 4 bases removed from V and 10 bases from J, the gap between germline ends came to 18 bases. The CDR3 totals 15 residues. Per the germline V gene, CDR1 is SGHNT and CDR2 is YYREEE (reference sequence). The CDR3 region has the DNA TGTGCCAGCAGCCACCTAAAAACAGGGTTCTCACCCCTCCACTTT. Its translation is CASSHLKTGFSPLHF.

In the case of this clonotype: A much more abundant neighbour one base away suggests this may be a read error. This sequence joins TRBV11-2 and TRBJ1-4; D might be TRBD1 (5 bases). From germline, CDR1 is SGHAT and CDR2 FQNNGV. The CDR3 covers 15 residues. V lost 6 bases and J lost 2, with 13 bases in between. The CDR3 DNA follows: TGTGCCAGCAGTTACGCGGGGCTCACTAATGAAAAACTGTTTTTT. This encodes CASSYAGLTNEKLFF.

The table lists this clonotype with many counts. The CDR3 protein is CAWSVPGRGGVISGYEQYF. The CDR3 DNA reads TGTGCCTGGAGTGTGCCAGGGCGCGGGGGGGTAATTTCGGGCTACGAGCAGTACTTC. The chain is built from TRBV30 and TRBJ2-7, with 9 positions matching TRBD2. The germline V gene encodes CDR1 GTSNPN and CDR2 SVGIG (reference sequence). Trimming at V came to 0 bases and at J to 3 bases, leaving 18 bases not matched to a gene. This CDR3 region has 19 residues.

This clonotype was observed at least ten times. The chain is built from TRBV18 and TRBJ2-5; the D gene is possibly TRBD2 (5 bases). CDR1 is KGHSH, CDR2 LQKENI, per germline. The CDR3 spans 15 residues. V lost 10 bases to trimming and J lost 2 bases, with 20 bases between them. CDR3 sequence reads: CATRRAASLQETQYF. The DNA of the CDR3 is TGTGCCACCCGGCGGGCCGCGAGCCTACAAGAGACCCAGTACTTC.

This clonotype was recorded a few times. The gene calls are TRBV6-2 or TRBV6-3 and TRBJ1-6; D gene unclear. Trimming cost V 5 bases and J 10 bases, with 12 bases left between them. The CDR3 length is 13 residues. Germline assignment: CDR1 MNHEY and CDR2 SVGEGT. The CDR3 DNA reads TGTGCCAGCAGTGAGTCGGGGAGGTCACCCCTCCACTTT. Translating it yields CASSESGRSPLHF.

A few counts support this clonotype. The chain is built from TRBV5-1 and TRBJ1-1; D unclear. Germline V gives CDR1 SGHRS, CDR2 YFSETQ. V lost 4 bases, J lost 4 bases, and 17 bases lay in between. This CDR3 spans 15 amino acids. The CDR3 loop reads CASSTFTESSTEAFF. DNA of the CDR3: TGCGCCAGCAGCACCTTTACAGAGTCGAGCACTGAAGCTTTCTTT.

This clonotype was counted many times. This chain uses TRBV19 with TRBJ1-1; D possibly corresponds to TRBD1 (5 bases). The V end lost 3 bases, the J end lost 4 bases, and 9 bases lay between the germline ends. CDR1 and CDR2 (germline): LNHDA, SQIVND (reference sequence). The CDR3 totals 13 residues. The CDR3 loop reads CASSIATVTEAFF. In DNA form, the CDR3 reads TGTGCCAGTAGTATTGCGACAGTCACTGAAGCTTTCTTT. The full variable domain, rest sourced from reference TRBV19 and TRBJ1-1, is DGGITQSPKYLFRKEGQNVTLSCEQNLNHDAMYWYRQDPGQGLRLIYYSQIVNDFQKGDIAEGYSVSREKKESFPLTVTSAQKNPTAFYLCASSIATVTEAFFGQGTRLTVV.

The chain employs TRBV27 and TRBJ2-7, with 7 nucleotides matching TRBD2. Germline CDR1 is MNHEY and CDR2 is SMNVEV (reference sequence). This CDR3 has 14 amino acids. V was clipped by 1 base and J by 5 bases; unmatched bases: 5. The CDR3 protein is CASSLWGGSDEQYF. CDR3 nucleotide sequence: TGTGCCAGCAGTTTATGGGGGGGATCGGACGAGCAGTACTTC.